The entry that follows covers one TCR beta chain sequence. Included as multiple sclerosis controls were treatment-naive patients who had stable or active relapsing-remitting disease. After extraction with the RNeasy kit, about 0.5 to 1 ug of the RNA was reverse transcribed using random hexamers. TCRdb called the immunoSEQ multiplex PCR reads again in MiXCR, with one record for every CDR3 protein. The table records a few hundred thousand distinct CDR3 sequences, around nine tenths of them present only once. The sample comes from a study of CD8 T cells in Susac syndrome. The V segment lost 3 bases and the J segment 6 bases; nucleotides outside the gene matches: 12. This CDR3 region has 15 residues. Per germline, CDR1 SGHNT and CDR2 YYREEE (reference sequence).

The chain employs TRBV5-4 and TRBJ2-7; 7 positions match TRBD1. The TCR comes from a human donor with multiple sclerosis. The sample was CD8+ T cells from PBMCs. The CDR3 is CASSSRTGGQLEQYF. CDR3 nucleotide sequence: TGTGCCAGCAGCTCGCGGACAGGAGGTCAGCTCGAGCAGTACTTC.